This TCR beta chain is from a study of blood T cell repertoires in COVID-19. Across the study: COVID-19 samples from acute and convalescent phases originated in the United States, Italy and Spain. The cDNA or gDNA used as material had been derived from T cells, B-cell-depleted T cells, or PBMCs.

V lost 4 bases, J lost 0 bases, and 7 bases lay in between. CDR1 is SGDLS and CDR2 is YYNGEE in the germline V gene. The CDR3 is 13 amino acids. Per the original methods: The authors estimated nucleated cell counts from reference gene primer amplification. Some clones are missing from TCRdb's copy, which holds only in-frame ones; the method was immunoSEQ multiplex PCR. The V and J calls and the clone size are those of that table, but D and trimming were determined from the DNA. This sample has some 30,000 clones, with around 90% found just once. This clonotype was sampled from a man between 65 and 85 years old with active or convalescent COVID-19. Sequenced input: peripheral blood. The V call is TRBV9, the J call TRBJ1-1; no firm D call. The CDR3: CASSFGMNTEAFF. The CDR3 coding sequence is TGTGCCAGCAGCTTCGGGATGAACACTGAAGCTTTCTTT.